The 8 T cell receptor beta chains reported below all come from one sample, sequenced in a study of cytomegalovirus exposure and HLA in healthy donors. The assay was immunoSEQ multiplex PCR, and TCRdb's table has in-frame clones only and misses some. This sample yields 68,000 or so clones, of which about 91% are seen a single time; 3.1% belongs to the top ten. The sample comprised PBMCs. The receptors were gathered from a man aged 18 to 29 in good health and CMV-seronegative.

This chain connects TRBV12-2 to TRBJ2-1; TRBD2, the table's D call, lacks a check against the DNA. TRBV12-2 is classified as a pseudogene. This CDR3 comprises 12 residues. The CDR3 is CASRLGGNEQFF. CDR3 in DNA: TGTGCAAGTCGCTTGGGGGGGAATGAGCAGTTCTTC.

In this sample, this clone turned up once. This chain uses TRBV19 with TRBJ2-1; D call uncertain. The CDR3 is made up of 14 amino acids. Germline CDR1 and CDR2: LNHDA and SQIVND (reference sequence). V lost 8 bases and J 1 base, leaving 12 bases between the germline ends. The CDR3 DNA is TGTGCCAGTCGCCCAACTCCTTCCTACAATGAGCAGTTCTTC. Translating it yields CASRPTPSYNEQFF. Combining the CDR3 with reference TRBV19 and TRBJ2-1 gives the whole variable domain DGGITQSPKYLFRKEGQNVTLSCEQNLNHDAMYWYRQDPGQGLRLIYYSQIVNDFQKGDIAEGYSVSREKKESFPLTVTSAQKNPTAFYLCASRPTPSYNEQFFGPGTRLTVL.

The CDR3 region is CASSLVIGGELFF. The CDR3 DNA reads as TGTGCCAGCAGCTTAGTTATCGGCGGGGAGCTGTTTTTT. The V and J genes are TRBV11-2 and TRBJ2-2; D remains ambiguous. CDR3 size: 13 residues. Trimming removed 1 base at V and 7 bases at J, with 7 bases between. Germline V gene sequence: CDR1 SGHAT, CDR2 FQNNGV.

The chain carries TRBV28 and TRBJ1-5; D gene unclear. The CDR3 has 12 residues. Germline V gene lookup returns CDR1 MDHEN and CDR2 SYDVKM. The ends were cut back, 3 bases at V and 4 bases at J, with 4 bases in the middle. The CDR3 loop reads CASSFRNQPQHF. For the CDR3, the DNA is TGTGCCAGCAGTTTCAGGAATCAGCCCCAGCATTTT.

This chain links TRBV7-2 with TRBJ1-2, with 11 positions matching TRBD1. CDR3 length equals 17 residues. After removal of 3 bases from V and 7 bases from J, the junction contained 13 bases not matched to a gene. The germline V gene encodes CDR1 SGHTA and CDR2 FQGNSA. CDR3 amino acids: CASSFGGQGGWLAGYTF. Written as DNA, the CDR3 is TGTGCCAGCAGCTTCGGGGGACAGGGGGGGTGGCTCGCTGGCTACACCTTC.

This sequence joins TRBV6-4 and TRBJ2-6; 7 positions agree with TRBD2. The V gene end was trimmed by 2 bases and the J gene end by 0 bases; junction bases not matched to a gene: 10. This CDR3 has 19 residues. Germline V gene lookup returns CDR1 MRHNA and CDR2 SNTAGT. The CDR3 DNA reads TGTGCCAGCAGTGACCGTCTAGGCGGGAGTGACTCTGGGGCCAACGTCCTGACTTTC. Encoded protein: CASSDRLGGSDSGANVLTF.

This clone was counted only a few times. At one boundary the junction diverges from the germline segment, which might be a read error. The chain recombines TRBV7-6 with TRBJ1-1, with 8 bases matching TRBD1. The CDR3 has 10 amino acids. Germline CDR1 and CDR2: SGHVS and FNYEAQ. The CDR3 here is CASAGQEIVF. CDR3 bases: TGTGCCAGCGCGGGACAGGAAATTGTTTTT.

This clone was seen only once. The gene calls are TRBV30 and TRBJ2-7; D uncertain. Trimming removed 0 bases from V and 3 bases from J, with 12 bases in between. This CDR3 spans 14 amino acids. Per the germline V gene, CDR1 is GTSNPN and CDR2 is SVGIG (reference sequence). The CDR3 here is CAWSVRLGNYEQYF. Written as DNA, the CDR3 is TGTGCCTGGAGTGTACGGCTAGGAAACTACGAGCAGTACTTC.